This T cell receptor (beta chain) was identified during a study of T cells in Graves' hyperthyroidism and ophthalmopathy. Study-level points and caveats: Blood also showed most of the thyroid clonotypes that were expanded above 0.001.

Each diagnosis was grounded in clinical symptoms, serum thyroxine and TRAb, thyroid ultrasound, and orbital computed tomography. CDR3 length: 15 amino acids. V trimming: 4 bases; J trimming: 1 base; junction bases outside the gene matches: 6. Authors of the study amplified TCR beta CDR3 regions from RNA transcripts. HTBI primers drove first-round RT-PCR of the TCR CDR3. TCRdb passed the multiplex PCR reads through MiXCR, listing each CDR3 protein once. The sample includes 140,000 or so distinct CDR3 sequences, approximately 24% of them seen just once. With respect to this clonotype: Its antigen remains unknown.

Sample: blood. The chain joins TRBV12-3 or TRBV12-4 to TRBJ1-1; 7 bases fit TRBD1. This TCR was sampled from a woman in her fifties or sixties with Graves' hyperthyroidism that later progressed to Graves' ophthalmopathy. The DNA for the CDR3 is TGTGCCAGCAGTTACCGTGGGACAGCGAACACTGAAGCTTTCTTT. It codes for CASSYRGTANTEAFF.